The 23 T cell receptor beta chains reported below all come from one sample, sequenced in a study of shared clonotypes between healthy human individuals. Method: immunoSEQ multiplex PCR; TCRdb's copy keeps in-frame clones and lacks some. The data show 1.4 million or so clones, roughly 98.5% seen once. Sequencing input: naive CD4+ T cells sorted from blood. As for subset: CD45RA+ positively selected. The source of these receptors is a man younger than 45 in good health.

The gene calls are TRBV7-9 and TRBJ2-4, with D tentatively TRBD2 (6 bases). V shed 1 base and J shed 13 bases, with 17 bases lying between them. CDR1 and CDR2 (germline): SEHNR, FQNEAQ (reference sequence). The CDR3 loop spans 14 amino acids. In nucleotides, the CDR3 is TGTGCCAGCAGCTTAGATCCCCGGGAGCGACCCCAGTACTTC. It is translated as CASSLDPRERPQYF. Full variable domain (remainder filled in from reference TRBV7-9 and TRBJ2-4): DTGVSQNPRHKITKRGQNVTFRCDPISEHNRLYWYRQTLGQGPEFLTYFQNEAQLEKSRLLSDRFSAERPKGSFSTLEIQRTEQGDSAMYLCASSLDPRERPQYFGAGTRLSVL.

Concerning this clone: Other DNA variants within this sample encode the same CDR3. The V gene is TRBV7-8, the J gene TRBJ2-5, with D uncertain. The germline gives CDR1 SGHVS, CDR2 FQNEAQ. V shed 1 base and J shed 5 bases, with 11 bases lying between them. The CDR3 has 14 amino acids. CDR3 bases: TGTGCCAGCAGCTTAGGGGGTGCTCCGGAGACCCAGTACTTC. Amino acids: CASSLGGAPETQYF. The full variable domain, rest sourced from reference TRBV7-8 and TRBJ2-5, is GAGVSQSPRYKVAKRGQDVALRCDPISGHVSLFWYQQALGQGPEFLTYFQNEAQLDKSGLPSDRFFAERPEGSVSTLKIQRTQQEDSAVYLCASSLGGAPETQYFGPGTRLLVL.

In regard to this clone: Other nucleotide sequences in the sample specify the same CDR3. V gene TRBV10-3 combines with J gene TRBJ2-3; a weak D match, TRBD2 (6 bases). Germline V lookup: CDR1 ENHRY, CDR2 SYGVKD. Trimming stripped 4 bases from V and 6 bases from J, with 8 bases between. The CDR3 is 12 amino acids. This CDR3 is CAISGTTDTQYF. The CDR3 DNA reads as TGTGCCATCAGTGGGACTACCGATACGCAGTATTTT.

The chain joins TRBV5-1 to TRBJ2-6; D might be TRBD1 or TRBD2, each matching 6 bases. The length of the CDR3 is 18 residues. Trimming pared 0 bases from V and 4 bases from J, leaving 17 bases between. Germline V gene data show CDR1 as SGHRS and CDR2 as YFSETQ. The CDR3 sequence is CASSLDGGRKRGANVLTF. The CDR3, as DNA: TGCGCCAGCAGCTTGGATGGGGGGCGTAAAAGAGGGGCCAACGTCCTGACTTTC.

This clone was seen a single time. This chain links TRBV11-2 with TRBJ1-1, with D possibly being TRBD1 (5 bases). Trimming pared 3 bases from V and 0 bases from J, leaving 11 bases between. The CDR3 runs 15 residues. From germline, CDR1 is SGHAT and CDR2 FQNNGV. Here the CDR3 reads CASSFRAGLNTEAFF. DNA of the CDR3: TGTGCCAGCAGCTTTCGGGCAGGGTTGAACACTGAAGCTTTCTTT.

The rearrangement links TRBV27 to TRBJ2-1, with a tentative D call TRBD2 (6 bases). Looked up from germline, CDR1 is MNHEY and CDR2 is SMNVEV (reference sequence). V was pared by 3 bases and J by 7 bases, with 19 bases between. The CDR3 length is 16 residues. The CDR3 DNA sequence: TGTGCCAGCAGTTTGGGGCGGGGTGTAGTCTCGAATGAGCAGTTCTTC. It translates to CASSLGRGVVSNEQFF.

The J gene is TRBJ2-5, the V gene TRBV7-7, with D perhaps matching TRBD1 (6 bases). V was cut by 5 bases and J by 5 bases, with 15 bases left in between. Germline V gene sequence: CDR1 SSHAT, CDR2 FNYEAQ (reference sequence). The CDR3 consists of 14 residues. The CDR3 DNA follows: TGTGCCAGCAGCCCCCAACAGGGTTGGGAGACCCAGTACTTC. Translated: CASSPQQGWETQYF.

About this clone: This sample includes further DNA sequences coding for the same CDR3. V and J are TRBV28 and TRBJ2-7; the D gene could be TRBD1 or TRBD2 (5 bases each). From germline, CDR1 is MDHEN and CDR2 SYDVKM. The CDR3 spans 14 residues. V lost 2 bases and J 2 bases, leaving 10 bases between the germline ends. Written as DNA, the CDR3 is TGTGCCAGCAGTTTAGTAGGGGACCCCTACGAGCAGTACTTC. It is translated as CASSLVGDPYEQYF.

The V gene is TRBV7-2, the J gene TRBJ2-5; unclear D gene. The V gene's germline CDR1 is SGHTA and CDR2 FQGNSA. This CDR3 is 14 amino acids long. V lost 6 bases and J lost 2, with 13 bases in between. The CDR3 is CASRVEGRQETQYF. The CDR3 DNA sequence: TGTGCCAGCAGAGTGGAAGGCCGTCAAGAGACCCAGTACTTC.

This clone came up once. The chain carries TRBV5-1 and TRBJ2-1; no definite D call. Trimming removed 4 bases at V and 0 bases at J, with 20 bases between. The CDR3 length is 18 residues. The V gene's germline CDR1 is SGHRS and CDR2 YFSETQ. CDR3 DNA sequence: TGCGCCAGCAGCCCAGGTTGGTTTGAGAGAAGCTCCTACAATGAGCAGTTCTTC. Translated: CASSPGWFERSSYNEQFF.

The chain has TRBV4-1 and TRBJ2-1, with D unclear. This CDR3 contains 15 residues. The germline V gene encodes CDR1 MGHRA and CDR2 YSYEKL. The V and J ends lost 1 base and 2 bases respectively, with 9 bases between them. For the CDR3, the DNA is TGCGCCAGCAGCCAAGCACACCTGGCCTACAATGAGCAGTTCTTC. This encodes CASSQAHLAYNEQFF.

This chain uses TRBV7-9 with TRBJ2-2; D possibly matches TRBD1 or TRBD2 (5 bases each). The V end was cut by 5 bases, the J end by 6 bases, with 13 bases between. The CDR3 runs 14 residues. The V gene's germline CDR1 is SEHNR and CDR2 FQNEAQ (reference sequence). The CDR3 region has the DNA TGTGCCAGCAGCCTTGCTTGGGGGTCCGGGGAGCTGTTTTTT. Protein: CASSLAWGSGELFF. Based on the CDR3 plus reference TRBV7-9 and TRBJ2-2, the full variable domain is DTGVSQNPRHKITKRGQNVTFRCDPISEHNRLYWYRQTLGQGPEFLTYFQNEAQLEKSRLLSDRFSAERPKGSFSTLEIQRTEQGDSAMYLCASSLAWGSGELFFGEGSRLTVL.

This clone was seen just once. CDR3 residues: CASGLADPGQGAHEQYF. For the CDR3, the DNA is TGTGCTAGTGGTTTGGCCGATCCGGGACAGGGGGCCCACGAGCAGTACTTC. The rearrangement uses TRBV12-5 and TRBJ2-7; 12 bases align to TRBD1. The CDR3 runs to 17 residues. Germline V gene data show CDR1 as LGHNT and CDR2 as FRNRAP. Unmatched junction bases numbered 9, after V lost 1 base and J lost 5 bases.

This chain links TRBV11-2 with TRBJ1-6, with 8 bases aligning to TRBD1. Trimming at V came to 3 bases and at J to 9 bases, leaving 4 bases not matched to a gene. Germline CDR1 and CDR2: SGHAT and FQNNGV. The CDR3 sequence is 14 residues long. CDR3 sequence: CASSFTQGASPLHF. DNA of the CDR3: TGTGCCAGCAGCTTCACCCAGGGGGCTTCACCCCTCCACTTT.

The chain uses TRBV4-1 and TRBJ2-5; no clear D. V dropped 1 base and J dropped 2 bases, with 5 bases sitting between them. In germline, CDR1 is MGHRA, CDR2 YSYEKL. This CDR3 comprises 13 residues. In DNA, the CDR3 is TGCGCCAGCAGCCAAGGAGCGCAAGAGACCCAGTACTTC. Protein sequence: CASSQGAQETQYF.

The chain combines TRBV6-1 with TRBJ2-7; D gene uncertain. Trimming took 8 bases from V and 2 from J, leaving 4 bases between them. CDR1 is MNHNS, CDR2 SASEGT, per germline. CDR3 size: 10 residues. The DNA for the CDR3 is TGTGCCAGCGGTGCCTACGAGCAGTACTTC. Translated: CASGAYEQYF.

With respect to this clone: This sample includes further DNA sequences coding for the same CDR3. The chain couples TRBV6-5 to TRBJ2-6, with TRBD1 matching 7 bases. Germline V gene data show CDR1 as MNHEY and CDR2 as SVGAGI. The CDR3 covers 15 residues. Unmatched junction bases numbered 2, after V lost 3 bases and J lost 3 bases. The CDR3 DNA sequence: TGTGCCAGCAGTTATAGGGGGCTTGGGGCCAACGTCCTGACTTTC. Its protein product is CASSYRGLGANVLTF.

The CDR3 nucleotides read TGTGCCAGCTCACCACTGGGCGTTGGGAACACCGGGGAGCTGTTTTTT. Its protein is CASSPLGVGNTGELFF. The chain joins TRBV18 to TRBJ2-2; unclear D gene. Trimming removed 1 base at V and 1 base at J, with 10 bases between. The CDR3 has 16 amino acids. Germline values: CDR1 KGHSH, CDR2 LQKENI.

V gene TRBV9 combines with J gene TRBJ2-6; D not resolved. V lost 5 bases to trimming and J lost 0 bases, with 18 bases between them. The CDR3 is 18 residues long. Germline V gene sequence: CDR1 SGDLS, CDR2 YYNGEE. CDR3 loop: CASSVSPGLGSGANVLTF. The CDR3 DNA is TGTGCCAGCAGTGTCAGCCCGGGTCTAGGCTCTGGGGCCAACGTCCTGACTTTC.

This clone was detected once. This chain uses TRBV28 with TRBJ1-2; TRBD1 matches at 7 bases. V was pared by 5 bases and J by 7 bases, with 13 bases of the junction left unmatched. The CDR3 is 15 residues long. Per germline, CDR1 MDHEN and CDR2 SYDVKM. The CDR3 spells CASSVRDRRLRGYTF. CDR3 in DNA: TGTGCCAGCAGTGTCCGGGACAGAAGACTCCGTGGCTACACCTTC.

The chain recombines TRBV6-1 with TRBJ2-1; D ambiguous. With 0 bases removed from V and 13 bases from J, the gap between germline ends came to 19 bases. CDR1 and CDR2 (germline): MNHNS, SASEGT. The length of the CDR3 is 15 residues. The CDR3 DNA follows: TGTGCCAGCAGTGAAGCGCTTCGTGTGTTTCCGGGTCAGTTCTTC. As protein: CASSEALRVFPGQFF.

A remark on this clone: One end of the junction is discordant with germline, which a read error may explain. The chain joins TRBV5-1 to TRBJ2-1; TRBD2 matches at 7 bases. Germline lookup yields CDR1 SGHRS and CDR2 YFSETQ. CDR3 length: 18 residues. CDR3 nucleotide sequence: TGCGCCAGCAGCTTGGGAACGTCTAGCGGAATCTCCAACAATGAGCAGTTCTTC. It is translated as CASSLGTSSGISNNEQFF.

As to this clone: Other DNA sequences in this specimen translate into the identical CDR3. The V and J genes are TRBV10-1 and TRBJ2-7; maybe TRBD1 (5 bases). This CDR3 is built from 13 residues. Trimming removed 2 bases from V and 1 base from J, with 6 bases in between. Germline V gene lookup returns CDR1 WNHNN and CDR2 SYGVQD (reference sequence). CDR3 in amino acids: CASSETGSYEQYF. Here the CDR3 DNA reads TGCGCCAGCAGTGAGACAGGATCCTACGAGCAGTACTTC.